The 22 T cell receptor beta chains in this list originate from one sample, sequenced in a study of CD8+ T cells in alopecia areata. Stated time point: mouse skin 6 weeks after grafting, around onset of hair loss. RNA, once extracted, was reverse transcribed into cDNA for use as the sequencing template. TCRdb's copy holds only in-frame clones and misses some; the assay was immunoSEQ multiplex PCR. The sample has a few thousand clones, none seen only once. The specimen was skin, collected at week 6. The receptors originated from a C3H/HeJ mouse with alopecia areata. The strain's MHC type: H2-k.

This clone was picked up many times. Genes and germline come from the mouse. The read comes to an end 4 residues before the CDR3 does, leaving the germline J gene to fill in the end. The gene calls are TRBV13-2 and TRBJ2-5; TRBD2 agrees at 11 bases. Per germline, CDR1 NNHNN and CDR2 SYGAGS (reference sequence). This CDR3 region has 13 residues. CDR3 residues: CASGGTGGDTQYF. Partial CDR3 DNA: TGTGCCAGCGGGGGGACTGGGGGAGAC.

This clone has a handful of counts. Genes and germline are mouse. The read comes to an end 4 residues before the CDR3 does, leaving the germline J gene to fill in the end. The chain is built from TRBV13-3 and TRBJ2-7, with TRBD1 matching over 10 bases. CDR3 size: 13 residues. Germline-derived CDR1 and CDR2 are NNHDY and SYVADS. The sequenced CDR3 bases are TGTGCCAGCAGTGAGGGACAGGGGTAT. It yields the protein CASSEGQGY. The CDR3, in full, reads CASSEGQGYEQYF.

This clone was counted a few times. Genes here carry mouse names. The CDR3 end is not reached by the read, which stops 4 residues before it; the germline J gene fills it in. The J gene is TRBJ2-5, the V gene TRBV13-3; the D gene is possibly TRBD2 (6 bases). The length of the CDR3 is 13 residues. Per the germline V gene, CDR1 is NNHDY and CDR2 is SYVADS. The V end lost 6 bases, the J end lost 2 bases, and 10 bases lay between the germline ends. The DNA read from the CDR3 is TGTGCCAGCATGGGGGTGGGCCAAGAC. Translated: CASMGVGQD. Given in full, the CDR3 is CASMGVGQDTQYF.

This clone was seen at least ten times. Gene names follow the mouse nomenclature. This chain's CDR3 is CASSLGDWGDEQYF. CDR3 bases read: TGTGCCAGCAGCTTAGGGGACTGGGGGGAT. The chain has TRBV3 and TRBJ2-7, with TRBD2 matching 12 bases. Read coverage stops 4 residues before the CDR3 terminus; the germline J gene supplies the remainder. Germline values: CDR1 SNHLY, CDR2 FYNGKV (reference sequence). The CDR3 is made up of 14 amino acids.

The table lists this clone with a few counts. The genes and germline here are from mouse. The read comes to an end 4 residues before the CDR3 does, leaving the germline J gene to fill in the end. The same CDR3 can be traced to other DNA sequences in this sample. The chain couples TRBV13-3 to TRBJ1-2; 8 nucleotides line up with TRBD1. Trimming at V came to 3 bases and at J to 2 bases, leaving 0 bases not matched to a gene. The CDR3 loop spans 13 amino acids. Germline CDR1 and CDR2: NNHDY and SYVADS. CDR3 sequence reads: CASSGQGNSDYTF. The sequenced CDR3 bases are TGTGCCAGCAGTGGACAGGGGAACTCC.

The table lists this clone with a few counts. Mouse names are used for the genes. Sequencing ends 3 residues short of the CDR3 end; the germline J gene provides the rest. V gene TRBV29 combines with J gene TRBJ1-6; 9 bases line up with TRBD1. TRBJ1-6 is marked as an open reading frame, function uncertain. CDR3 length: 15 residues. Germline V lookup: CDR1 MSHET, CDR2 SYDVDS. Trimming cost V 3 bases and J 3 bases; bases outside gene matches: 0. The CDR3 loop reads CASSLDRGYNSPLYF. CDR3 bases read: TGTGCTAGCAGTTTGGACAGGGGCTATAATTCGCCC.

This clone was counted at least ten times. Genes and germline are mouse. The read ends 3 residues shy of where the CDR3 ends; the end is completed using the germline J gene. V is TRBV13-3 and J is TRBJ1-6; 8 bases are a match to TRBD1. TRBJ1-6 counts as an open reading frame of uncertain function. CDR3 size: 16 residues. The V and J ends lost 0 bases and 7 bases, in that order; junction bases with no gene match: 6. The germline V gene has CDR1 NNHDY and CDR2 SYVADS. Partial CDR3 DNA: TGTGCCAGCAGTGATGTGGCAGGGGGCTGGAATTCGCCC. The encoded protein is CASSDVAGGWNSP. The entire CDR3 protein is CASSDVAGGWNSPLYF.

A remark on this clone: Gene labels here are mouse ones. The CDR3 end is not reached by the read, which stops 4 residues before it; the germline J gene fills it in. This rearrangement joins TRBV29 to TRBJ2-7; no firm D call. This CDR3 has 11 residues. CDR1 is MSHET and CDR2 is SYDVDS in the germline V gene. CDR3 DNA, as far as it was read: TGTGCTAGCAGTTTTCAAGAT. The encoded protein is CASSFQD. The complete CDR3 protein is CASSFQDEQYF.

This clone was seen at least ten times. The gene names given are mouse names. Read sequence stops 4 residues before the CDR3 end, and the germline J gene provides the missing end. This chain connects TRBV17 to TRBJ2-7; 9 bases align to TRBD2. There are 15 residues in the CDR3. Germline CDR1 MNHDT, CDR2 YYDKIL. The covered CDR3 bases are TGTGCTAGCAGTAGAGATGGGACTGGGCTTTAT. Its translation is CASSRDGTGLY. The whole CDR3 sequence is CASSRDGTGLYEQYF.

The table lists this clone with a few counts. Gene names follow the mouse nomenclature. The read finishes 4 residues shy of the CDR3 end, and the germline J gene is used to complete it. The chain employs TRBV1 and TRBJ2-4, with 11 bases matching TRBD1. Germline V gene sequence: CDR1 NSQYPW, CDR2 LRSPGD (reference sequence). The J segment lost 0 bases and the V segment lost 4 bases, leaving 0 bases of the junction unmatched. CDR3 size: 15 residues. The chain's CDR3 is CTCSGDRGSQNTLYF. The covered CDR3 bases are TGCACCTGCAGTGGGGACAGGGGGAGTCAAAAC.

This clone came up many times. The genes and germline here are from mouse. The CDR3 end is not reached by the read, which stops 3 residues before it; the germline J gene fills it in. The V call is TRBV13-3, the J call TRBJ1-6, with 7 bases aligning to TRBD1. TRBJ1-6 is designated an ORF whose function remains uncertain. The CDR3 totals 13 residues. CDR1 is NNHDY, CDR2 SYVADS, per germline. With V trimmed by 2 bases and J by 9 bases, 2 bases remained unmatched. The CDR3 DNA, read in part, is TGTGCCAGCAGTGACAGGGGGTTTTCGCCC. Translated: CASSDRGFSP. In full, the CDR3 reads CASSDRGFSPLYF.

On this clone itself: Sequence at one end of the junction differs from germline and may be a read error. The gene names given are mouse names. The CDR3 end lies 4 residues beyond the end of the read and is filled in from the germline J gene. This sequence joins TRBV13-2 and TRBJ1-2; 9 bases are shared with TRBD1. CDR1 NNHNN and CDR2 SYGAGS come from the germline V gene (reference sequence). CDR3 length equals 16 residues. The sequenced part of the CDR3 DNA is TGTGCCAGCAGTGACAAAGGGACAGGGAGGAACTCC. Encoded protein: CASSDKGTGRNS. The CDR3, in full, reads CASSDKGTGRNSDYTF.

The table lists this clone with many counts. Gene names denote mouse genes. The sequenced fragment ends 4 residues before the CDR3 boundary, so the rest is inferred from the germline J gene. The J gene is TRBJ2-7, the V gene TRBV13-1; TRBD2 agrees at 8 bases. From germline, CDR1 is NSHNY and CDR2 SYGAGN. This CDR3 region has 13 residues. The sequenced CDR3 bases are TGTGCCAGCAGTGACTGGGGGGTATAT. Translated: CASSDWGVY. The complete CDR3 sequence is CASSDWGVYEQYF.

This clone has a handful of counts. Genes and germline are mouse. The CDR3 extends 4 residues past the end of the read, so its final part is completed from the germline J gene. V gene TRBV14 combines with J gene TRBJ1-4; 8 nucleotides align to TRBD1. V lost 5 bases and J lost 3; bases outside the gene matches: 3. The CDR3 spans 14 residues. Germline V gene lookup returns CDR1 SGHDT and CDR2 FRDEAV. CDR3 protein: CASSSGGPNERLFF. Partial CDR3 DNA: TGTGCCAGCAGCTCAGGGGGCCCCAACGAA.

This clone was seen more than once but under ten times. Germline and genes here are mouse. The CDR3 extends 4 residues past the end of the read, so its final part is completed from the germline J gene. The J gene is TRBJ2-7, the V gene TRBV19; tentatively, D is TRBD1 (6 bases). Germline V lookup: CDR1 FNHDT, CDR2 SITEND (reference sequence). V lost 5 bases, J lost 3 bases, and 9 bases lay in between. The length of the CDR3 is 12 residues. The CDR3: CASRRDIYEQYF. The covered CDR3 bases are TGTGCCAGCAGAAGGGACATCTAT.

This clone came up a few times. The gene names here belong to mouse. The read ends 4 residues shy of where the CDR3 ends; the end is completed using the germline J gene. The J gene is TRBJ2-2, the V gene TRBV13-2; 7 nucleotides line up with TRBD1. This CDR3 comprises 15 residues. Per the germline V gene, CDR1 is NNHNN and CDR2 is SYGAGS (reference sequence). V trimming: 2 bases; J trimming: 1 base; junction bases outside the gene matches: 2. The CDR3 bases that were read are TGTGCCAGCGGTGAGAGGGACAGAAACACCGGG. Amino acids: CASGERDRNTG. The complete CDR3 sequence is CASGERDRNTGQLYF.

The table lists this clone with a few counts. Mouse germline and gene names are used. The DNA ends 4 residues before the CDR3 does, and the rest of the CDR3 is filled in from the germline J gene. The V and J genes are TRBV13-1 and TRBJ2-2, with a possible D match to TRBD1 (6 bases). V gave up 3 bases and J gave up 0 bases, with 9 bases separating them. CDR3 size: 15 residues. Per germline, CDR1 NSHNY and CDR2 SYGAGN. The DNA read from the CDR3 is TGTGCCAGCAGTGGGGACATAGCAAACACCGGG. Protein sequence: CASSGDIANTG. The CDR3 in full is CASSGDIANTGQLYF.

This clone came up many times. Gene names follow the mouse nomenclature. The read gets to within 3 residues of the CDR3 end, and the germline J gene fills in the rest. The chain recombines TRBV19 with TRBJ1-6; D is possibly TRBD1 (6 bases). TRBJ1-6 qualifies as an ORF whose function is uncertain. The V gene lost 5 bases and the J gene lost 7 bases, with 13 bases spanning the gap. There are 14 residues in the CDR3. Looked up from germline, CDR1 is FNHDT and CDR2 is SITEND (reference sequence). The covered CDR3 bases are TGTGCCAGCAGCCCCGACAGGAAGAATTCGCCC. It translates to CASSPDRKNSP. The CDR3 reads in full as CASSPDRKNSPLYF.

Comments on this clone: The germline and genes are mouse ones. The read ends 4 residues shy of where the CDR3 ends; the end is completed using the germline J gene. This chain uses TRBV1 with TRBJ2-2; possible D gene TRBD1, 5 bases. Trimming pared 0 bases from V and 3 bases from J, leaving 8 bases between. Germline V gene sequence: CDR1 NSQYPW, CDR2 LRSPGD (reference sequence). The CDR3 spans 15 residues. The CDR3 sequence: CTCSADAGYTGQLYF. The DNA read from the CDR3 is TGCACCTGCAGTGCAGATGCAGGGTACACCGGG.

Points on this clone: The gene symbols are mouse symbols. With the read ending 4 residues before the CDR3 end, the germline J gene is used to fill in that end. The chain couples TRBV13-2 to TRBJ1-1; 7 bases are a match to TRBD1. Germline V gives CDR1 NNHNN, CDR2 SYGAGS (reference sequence). J was trimmed by 3 bases and V by 0 bases; bases with no gene match: 5. This CDR3 contains 15 residues. The sequenced CDR3 bases are TGTGCCAGCGGTGATGCAGGGGGGAGGGACACA. It yields the protein CASGDAGGRDT. The entire CDR3 is CASGDAGGRDTEVFF.

This clone was detected only a few times. Gene names refer to mouse genes. The CDR3 end lies 4 residues beyond the end of the read and is filled in from the germline J gene. The rearrangement links TRBV13-1 to TRBJ1-2; 8 nucleotides line up with TRBD1. Germline V gives CDR1 NSHNY, CDR2 SYGAGN. The CDR3 spans 15 residues. The V and J ends lost 5 bases and 3 bases, in that order; junction bases with no gene match: 9. The sequenced CDR3 bases are TGTGCCAGCAGAGAGACAGGGGAGAGGGACTCC. Amino acids: CASRETGERDS. The complete CDR3 protein is CASRETGERDSDYTF.

This clone was picked up a small number of times. The gene names here belong to mouse. The CDR3 is cut off 4 residues early in the read; its end comes from the germline J gene. This chain links TRBV13-2 with TRBJ2-4; 9 positions match TRBD2. Germline V gives CDR1 NNHNN, CDR2 SYGAGS (reference sequence). V dropped 2 bases and J dropped 2; count of bases not matched to a gene: 6. There are 16 residues in the CDR3. The DNA read from the CDR3 is TGTGCCAGCGGTGACTGGGGGGGGTCTGATCAAAAC. Its protein is CASGDWGGSDQN. The full CDR3 is CASGDWGGSDQNTLYF.